The sequence of this TCR beta chain was determined in a study of blood T cell repertoires in COVID-19. In the study overall: COVID-19 samples from acute and convalescent phases originated in the United States, Italy and Spain.

In the source study's methods: Counts of nucleated cells, estimated from reference gene primer amplification, were obtained. Clones were read by immunoSEQ multiplex PCR, and TCRdb kept only the in-frame ones, dropping some. That table is the source of V, J and clone size, and D and trimming were worked out from the DNA. The sample yields fewer than 200,000 clones, more than 75% seen once. Germline V gene data show CDR1 as SGDLS and CDR2 as YYNGEE. V shed 0 bases, J shed 0 bases, and the junction held 3 bases outside the gene matches. The CDR3 sequence is 16 residues long. Sequenced sample: peripheral blood. The chain joins TRBV9 to TRBJ1-3; 7 bases line up with TRBD1. The sequence came from a man between 35 and 55 years old with acute or convalescent COVID-19. The CDR3 here is CASSVGQGHSGNTIYF. For the CDR3, the DNA is TGTGCCAGCAGCGTAGGACAGGGTCACTCTGGAAACACCATATATTTT.